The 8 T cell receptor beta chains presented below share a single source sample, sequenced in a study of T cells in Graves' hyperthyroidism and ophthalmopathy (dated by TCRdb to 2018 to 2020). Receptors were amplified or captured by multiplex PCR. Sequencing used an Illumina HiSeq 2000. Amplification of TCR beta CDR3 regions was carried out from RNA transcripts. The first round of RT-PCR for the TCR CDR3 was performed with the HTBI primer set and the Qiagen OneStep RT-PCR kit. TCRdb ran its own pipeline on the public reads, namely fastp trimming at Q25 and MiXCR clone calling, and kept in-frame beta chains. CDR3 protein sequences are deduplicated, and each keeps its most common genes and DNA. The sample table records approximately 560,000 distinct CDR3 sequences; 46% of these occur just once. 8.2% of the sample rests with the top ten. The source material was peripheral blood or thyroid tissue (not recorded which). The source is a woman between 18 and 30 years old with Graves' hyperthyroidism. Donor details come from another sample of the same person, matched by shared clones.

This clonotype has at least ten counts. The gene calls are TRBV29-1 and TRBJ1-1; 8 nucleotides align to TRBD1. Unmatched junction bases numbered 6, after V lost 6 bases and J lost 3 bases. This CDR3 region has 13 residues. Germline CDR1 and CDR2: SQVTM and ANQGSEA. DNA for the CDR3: TGCAGCGTGGACAGGGCTTTAGACACTGAAGCTTTCTTT. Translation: CSVDRALDTEAFF.

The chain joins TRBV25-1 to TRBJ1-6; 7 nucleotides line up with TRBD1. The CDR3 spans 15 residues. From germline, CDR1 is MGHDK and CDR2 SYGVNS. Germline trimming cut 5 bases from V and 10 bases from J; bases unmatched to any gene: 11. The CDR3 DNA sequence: TGTGCCAGCAGTCCCCTGAGAGGGGGCTCGTCACCCCTCCACTTT. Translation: CASSPLRGGSSPLHF.

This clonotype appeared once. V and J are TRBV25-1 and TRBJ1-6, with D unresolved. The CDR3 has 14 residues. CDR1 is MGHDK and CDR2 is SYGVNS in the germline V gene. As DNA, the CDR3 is TGTGCTAGACCCGGGCCCTATAGTAATTCACCCCTCCACTTT. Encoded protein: CARPGPYSNSPLHF. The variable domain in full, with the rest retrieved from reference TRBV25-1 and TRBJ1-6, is EADIYQTPRYLVIGTGKKITLECSQTMGHDKMYWYQQDPGMELHLIHYSYGVNSTEKGDLSSESTVSRIRTEHFPLTLESARPSHTSQYLCARPGPYSNSPLHFGNGTRLTVT.

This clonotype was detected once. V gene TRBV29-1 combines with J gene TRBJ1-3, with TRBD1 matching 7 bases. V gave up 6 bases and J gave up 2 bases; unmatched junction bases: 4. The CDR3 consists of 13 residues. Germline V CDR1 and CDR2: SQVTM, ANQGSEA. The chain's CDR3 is CSVQTGTGNTIYF. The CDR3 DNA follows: TGCAGCGTCCAGACAGGGACTGGAAACACCATATATTTT. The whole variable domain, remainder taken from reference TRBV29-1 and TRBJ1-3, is SAVISQKPSRDICQRGTSLTIQCQVDSQVTMMFWYRQQPGQSLTLIATANQGSEATYESGFVIDKFPISRPNLTFSTLTVSNMSPEDSSIYLCSVQTGTGNTIYFGEGSWLTVV.

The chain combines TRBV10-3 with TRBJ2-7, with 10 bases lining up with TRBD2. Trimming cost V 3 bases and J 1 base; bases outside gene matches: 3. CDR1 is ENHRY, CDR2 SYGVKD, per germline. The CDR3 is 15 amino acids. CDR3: CAISELAGHSYEQYF. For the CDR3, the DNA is TGTGCCATCAGTGAACTAGCGGGACATTCCTACGAGCAGTACTTC.

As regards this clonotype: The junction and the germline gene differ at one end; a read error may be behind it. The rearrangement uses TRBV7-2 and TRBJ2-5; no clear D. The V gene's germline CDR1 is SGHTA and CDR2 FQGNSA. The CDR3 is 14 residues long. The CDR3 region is CASSLQASQETQCF. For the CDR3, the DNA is TGTGCCAGCAGCCTCCAGGCATCCCAAGAGACCCAGTGCTTC.

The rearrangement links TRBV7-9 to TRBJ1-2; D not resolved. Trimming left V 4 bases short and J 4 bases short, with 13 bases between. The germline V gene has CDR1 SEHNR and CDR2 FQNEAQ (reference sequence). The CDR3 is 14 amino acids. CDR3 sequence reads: CASSSGRARYGYTF. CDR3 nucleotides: TGTGCCAGCAGCTCCGGCCGAGCCCGCTATGGCTACACCTTC.

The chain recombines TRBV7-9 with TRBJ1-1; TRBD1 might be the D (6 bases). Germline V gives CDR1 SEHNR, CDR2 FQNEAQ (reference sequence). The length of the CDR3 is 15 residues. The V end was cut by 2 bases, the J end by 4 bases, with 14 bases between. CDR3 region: CASSLLSGVSTEAFF. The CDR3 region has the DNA TGTGCCAGCAGCTTACTCTCAGGGGTGTCCACTGAAGCTTTCTTT.